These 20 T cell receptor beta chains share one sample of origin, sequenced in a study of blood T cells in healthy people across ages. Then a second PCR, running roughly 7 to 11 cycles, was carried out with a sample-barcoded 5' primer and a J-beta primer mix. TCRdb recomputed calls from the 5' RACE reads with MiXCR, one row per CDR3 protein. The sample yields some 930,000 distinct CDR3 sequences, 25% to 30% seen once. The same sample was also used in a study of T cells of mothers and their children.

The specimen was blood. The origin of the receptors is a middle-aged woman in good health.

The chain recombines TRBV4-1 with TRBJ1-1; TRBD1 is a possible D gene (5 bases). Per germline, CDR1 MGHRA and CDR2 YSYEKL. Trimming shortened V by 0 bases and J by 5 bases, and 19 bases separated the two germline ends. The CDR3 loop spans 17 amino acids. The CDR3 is CASSQDRGGRGSTEAFF. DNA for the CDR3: TGCGCCAGCAGCCAAGATCGCGGCGGGCGGGGCTCTACTGAAGCTTTCTTT.

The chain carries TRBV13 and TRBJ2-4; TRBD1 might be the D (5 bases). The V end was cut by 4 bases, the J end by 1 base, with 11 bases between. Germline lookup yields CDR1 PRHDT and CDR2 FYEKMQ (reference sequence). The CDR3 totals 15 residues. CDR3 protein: CASSSGHTAKNIQYF. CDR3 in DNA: TGTGCCAGCAGCTCAGGACATACGGCCAAAAACATTCAGTACTTC.

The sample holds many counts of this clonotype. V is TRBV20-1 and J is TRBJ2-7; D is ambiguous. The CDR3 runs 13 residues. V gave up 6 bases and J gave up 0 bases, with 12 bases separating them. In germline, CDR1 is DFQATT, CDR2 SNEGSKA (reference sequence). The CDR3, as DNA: TGCAGTGCCCCCGAGGCAGTCTCCTACGAGCAGTACTTC. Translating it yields CSAPEAVSYEQYF.

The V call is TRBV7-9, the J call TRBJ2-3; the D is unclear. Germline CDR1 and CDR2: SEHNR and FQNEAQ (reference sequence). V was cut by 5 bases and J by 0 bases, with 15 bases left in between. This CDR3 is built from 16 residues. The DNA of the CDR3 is TGTGCCAGCAGCCGCCCCTACAAGACTAGCACAGATACGCAGTATTTT. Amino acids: CASSRPYKTSTDTQYF.

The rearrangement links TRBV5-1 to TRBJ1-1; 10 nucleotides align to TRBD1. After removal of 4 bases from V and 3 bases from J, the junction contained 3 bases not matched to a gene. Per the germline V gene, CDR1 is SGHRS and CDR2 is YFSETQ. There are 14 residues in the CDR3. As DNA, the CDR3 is TGCGCCAGCAGCACGGGACAGGGGTACACTGAAGCTTTCTTT. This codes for CASSTGQGYTEAFF.

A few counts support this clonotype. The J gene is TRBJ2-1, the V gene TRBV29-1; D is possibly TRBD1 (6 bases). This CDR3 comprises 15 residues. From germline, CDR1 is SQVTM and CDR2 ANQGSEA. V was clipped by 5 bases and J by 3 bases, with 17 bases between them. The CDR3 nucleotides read TGCAGCGTTCAAGGGCCCGGGACACTCTACAATGAGCAGTTCTTC. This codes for CSVQGPGTLYNEQFF.

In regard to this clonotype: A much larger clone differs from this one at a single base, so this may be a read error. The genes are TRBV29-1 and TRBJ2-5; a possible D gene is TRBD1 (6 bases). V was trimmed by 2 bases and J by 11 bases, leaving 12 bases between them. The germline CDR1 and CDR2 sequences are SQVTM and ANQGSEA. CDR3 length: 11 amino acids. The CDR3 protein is CSVESGDGQYF. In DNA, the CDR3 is TGCAGCGTTGAATCAGGGGACGGGCAGTACTTC.

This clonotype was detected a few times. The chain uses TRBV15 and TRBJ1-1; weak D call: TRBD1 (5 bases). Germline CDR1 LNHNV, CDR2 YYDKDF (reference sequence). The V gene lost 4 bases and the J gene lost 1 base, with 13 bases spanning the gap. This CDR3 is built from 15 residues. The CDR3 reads CATSTRGTPNTEAFF. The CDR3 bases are TGTGCCACCAGCACCCGGGGGACCCCGAACACTGAAGCTTTCTTT.

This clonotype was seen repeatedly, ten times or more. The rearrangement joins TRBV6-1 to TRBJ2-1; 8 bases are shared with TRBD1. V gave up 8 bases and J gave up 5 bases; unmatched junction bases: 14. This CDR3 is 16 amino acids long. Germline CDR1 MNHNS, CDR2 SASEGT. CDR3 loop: CASYTVGTGKNNEQFF. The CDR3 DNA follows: TGTGCCAGCTATACCGTCGGGACAGGTAAAAACAATGAGCAGTTCTTC.

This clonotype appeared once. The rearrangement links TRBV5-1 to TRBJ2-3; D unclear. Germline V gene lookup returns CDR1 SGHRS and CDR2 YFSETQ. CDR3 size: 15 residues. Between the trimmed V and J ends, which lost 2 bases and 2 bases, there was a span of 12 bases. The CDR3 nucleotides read TGCGCCAGCAGCTTAGGCATAAGCTTCACAGATACGCAGTATTTT. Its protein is CASSLGISFTDTQYF.

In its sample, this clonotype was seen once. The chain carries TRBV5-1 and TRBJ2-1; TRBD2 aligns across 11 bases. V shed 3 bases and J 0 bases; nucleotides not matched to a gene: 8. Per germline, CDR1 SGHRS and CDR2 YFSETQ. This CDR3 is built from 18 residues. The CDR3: CASSSRLAGRSSYNEQFF. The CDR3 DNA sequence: TGCGCCAGCAGCTCGCGACTAGCGGGGAGAAGCTCCTACAATGAGCAGTTCTTC.

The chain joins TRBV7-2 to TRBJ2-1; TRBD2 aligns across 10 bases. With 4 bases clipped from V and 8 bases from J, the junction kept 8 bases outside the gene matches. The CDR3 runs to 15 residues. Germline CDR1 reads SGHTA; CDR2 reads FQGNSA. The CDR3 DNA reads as TGTGCCAGCAGCTCAAGCGGGGGGGCCGGCTATGAGCAGTTCTTC. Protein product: CASSSSGGAGYEQFF.

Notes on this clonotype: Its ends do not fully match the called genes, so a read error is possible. The CDR3 bases are TGCGCCAGCAGATTGGCCCTCGCTGCTAGCTACGAGCAGTACTTC. This codes for CASRLALAASYEQYF. V usage is TRBV5-1 and J usage is TRBJ2-7; D unresolved. Germline V gene lookup returns CDR1 SGHRS and CDR2 YFSETQ. CDR3 length equals 15 residues. The full variable domain, its missing parts supplied by reference TRBV5-1 and TRBJ2-7, is KAGVTQTPRYLIKTRGQQVTLSCSPISGHRSVSWYQQTPGQGLQFLFEYFSETQRNKGNFPGRFSGRQFSNSRSEMNVSTLELGDSALYLCASRLALAASYEQYFGPGTRLTVT.

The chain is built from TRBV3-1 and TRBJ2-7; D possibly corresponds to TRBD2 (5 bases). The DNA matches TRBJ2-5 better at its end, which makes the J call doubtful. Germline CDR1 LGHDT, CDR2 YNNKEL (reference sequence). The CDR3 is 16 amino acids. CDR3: CASSQGWPIGKGTQYF. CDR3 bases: TGTGCCAGCAGCCAGGGCTGGCCCATCGGGAAGGGGACCCAGTACTTC.

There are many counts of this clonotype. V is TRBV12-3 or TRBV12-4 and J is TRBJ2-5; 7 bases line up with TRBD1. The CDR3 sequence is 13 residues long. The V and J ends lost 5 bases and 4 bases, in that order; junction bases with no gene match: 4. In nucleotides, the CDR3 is TGTGCCAGCAGTGAAACAGGGGTAGAGACCCAGTACTTC. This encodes CASSETGVETQYF.

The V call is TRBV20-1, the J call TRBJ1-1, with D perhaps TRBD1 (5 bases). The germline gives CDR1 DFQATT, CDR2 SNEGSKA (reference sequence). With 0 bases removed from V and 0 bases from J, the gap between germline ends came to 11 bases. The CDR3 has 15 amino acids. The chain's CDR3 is CSARDLGHLNTEAFF. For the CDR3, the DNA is TGCAGTGCTAGAGATCTCGGACACTTGAACACTGAAGCTTTCTTT.

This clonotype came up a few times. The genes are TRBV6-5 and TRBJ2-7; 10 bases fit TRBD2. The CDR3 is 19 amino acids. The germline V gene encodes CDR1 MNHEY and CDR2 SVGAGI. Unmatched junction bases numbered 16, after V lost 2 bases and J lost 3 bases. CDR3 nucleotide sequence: TGTGCCAGCAGTTACAGGACCGAAACACTAGCGGGGCTACTCTACGAGCAGTACTTC. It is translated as CASSYRTETLAGLLYEQYF.

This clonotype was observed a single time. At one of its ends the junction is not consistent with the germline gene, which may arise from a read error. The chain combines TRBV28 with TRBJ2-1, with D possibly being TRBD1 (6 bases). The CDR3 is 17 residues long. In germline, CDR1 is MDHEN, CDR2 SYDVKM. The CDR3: CAGSLTGKSHNYNEQFF. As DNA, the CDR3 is TGTGCCGGCAGTTTAACAGGGAAATCCCACAACTACAATGAGCAGTTCTTC.

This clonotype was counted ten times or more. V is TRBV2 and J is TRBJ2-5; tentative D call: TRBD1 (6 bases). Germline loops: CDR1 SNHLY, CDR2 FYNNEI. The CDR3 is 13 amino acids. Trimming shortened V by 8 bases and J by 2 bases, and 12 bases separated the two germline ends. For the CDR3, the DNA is TGTGCCAGCCGTACAGGGTTACAAGAGACCCAGTACTTC. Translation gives CASRTGLQETQYF. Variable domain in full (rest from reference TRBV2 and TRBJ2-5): EPEVTQTPSHQVTQMGQEVILRCVPISNHLYFYWYRQILGQKVEFLVSFYNNEISEKSEIFDDQFSVERPDGSNFTLKIRSTKLEDSAMYFCASRTGLQETQYFGPGTRLLVL.

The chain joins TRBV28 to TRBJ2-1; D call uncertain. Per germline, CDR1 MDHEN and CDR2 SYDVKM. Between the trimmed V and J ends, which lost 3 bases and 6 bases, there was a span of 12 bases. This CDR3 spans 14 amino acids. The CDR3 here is CASSFHDRRNEQFF. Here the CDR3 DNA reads TGTGCCAGCAGTTTTCACGACCGCCGCAATGAGCAGTTCTTC.